The 3 T cell receptor beta chains below were found in one sample sequenced in a study of technical replicates of blood from several donors. Profiling relied on immunoSEQ multiplex PCR, and the TCRdb table lists in-frame clones only, not all of them. The table includes 44,000 or so clones, 92% detected once. Sequencing was carried out using PBMCs. The receptors derive from a human donor in good health. Some clones in this sample may be carry-over from other donors' samples.

The chain couples TRBV6-1 to TRBJ1-2; TRBD1 matches 8 bases. V lost 8 bases and J lost 5; bases outside the gene matches: 7. This CDR3 is built from 13 residues. Germline V lookup: CDR1 MNHNS, CDR2 SASEGT. Written as DNA, the CDR3 is TGTGCCAGCGGATACAGGGGGAGGTATGGCTACACCTTC. Its translation is CASGYRGRYGYTF.

The V and J genes are TRBV7-9 and TRBJ2-5; 9 bases are a match to TRBD2. V shed 6 bases, J shed 9 bases, and the junction held 8 bases outside the gene matches. The length of the CDR3 is 13 residues. Looked up from germline, CDR1 is SEHNR and CDR2 is FQNEAQ (reference sequence). CDR3 sequence (DNA): TGTGCCAGCAGGAGTGGTAGCGGGGGTCCCCAGTACTTC. Amino acid sequence: CASRSGSGGPQYF.

This sequence joins TRBV4-2 and TRBJ2-5, with D perhaps matching TRBD2 (6 bases). V lost 4 bases to trimming and J lost 4 bases, with 13 bases between them. This CDR3 is built from 14 residues. From germline, CDR1 is LGHNA and CDR2 YNFKEQ. CDR3 residues: CASSPQVGGETQYF. In nucleotides, the CDR3 is TGTGCCAGCAGCCCCCAAGTGGGGGGAGAGACCCAGTACTTC.